This T cell receptor beta chain was sequenced for a study of blood T cell repertoires in COVID-19. The CDR3 spans 15 residues. Germline values: CDR1 LNHNV, CDR2 YYDKDF (reference sequence). Trimming removed 0 bases from V and 3 bases from J, with 11 bases in between. The repertoire was sequenced with immunoSEQ multiplex PCR; TCRdb's copy has only in-frame clones and lacks some. The sample gives about 260,000 clones, about 89% of which show up once; approximately 9.8% is in the top ten. The chain combines TRBV15 with TRBJ1-2; D unclear. This TCR derives from a man aged 35-49 years who had recovered from COVID-19. Source material: peripheral blood. The DNA for the CDR3 is TGTGCCACCAGCAGAGATTTGATGCGGGACTATGGCTACACCTTC. Residues: CATSRDLMRDYGYTF.